The rows below give T cell receptor beta chains drawn from one sample of a study of blood T cells in healthy people across ages. MiXCR was run by TCRdb on the 5' RACE reads, yielding one entry per CDR3 protein. The sample holds approximately 850,000 distinct CDR3 sequences, 58% seen once. Sequencing was carried out using blood. These TCRs come from a young man in good health. The CDR3 runs from the conserved cysteine through the conserved F or W. A clone size is listed for some rows: how often the clone was seen (once, few, many), or a class if it is expanded.

CDR3 protein | clone size | CDR3 length | J gene | V gene
CASSWQGYGNEQYF | - | 14 | TRBJ2-7 | TRBV7-8
CAVGQQETQYF | few | 11 | TRBJ2-5 | TRBV10-3
CASSQDGLAGGSVDTQYF | - | 18 | TRBJ2-3 | TRBV4-1
CASSPTGGGIASTDTQYF | few | 18 | TRBJ2-3 | TRBV9
CASSPPGTLRSGYTF | - | 15 | TRBJ1-2 | TRBV4-1
CSADGTATPSTDTQYF | - | 16 | TRBJ2-3 | TRBV20-1
CASSRGGNLYEQYF | - | 14 | TRBJ2-7 | TRBV7-2
CSARTGVGVSGSVGKNIQYF | - | 20 | TRBJ2-4 | TRBV20-1
CASSLEVVGVQETQYF | - | 16 | TRBJ2-5 | TRBV5-6
CASSLAESSYEQYF | - | 14 | TRBJ2-7 | TRBV12-3/TRBV12-4
CASRGDRENYGYTF | few | 14 | TRBJ1-2 | TRBV12-3/TRBV12-4